Reported below is one TCR beta chain. These data belong to a study of cytomegalovirus exposure and HLA in healthy donors. V was cut by 4 bases and J by 5 bases, with 32 bases left in between. This CDR3 contains 20 residues. Germline CDR1 is SGHVS and CDR2 is FQNEAQ. Vbeta (60) and Jbeta (13) primers were used in the PCR. Profiled with immunoSEQ multiplex PCR; TCRdb holds only in-frame clones, not every one. The sample includes some 200,000 clones, about four fifths seen only once; the top ten take approximately 1.5%. The sequencing input was PBMCs. This clonotype originated in a woman younger than 30 in good health and CMV-seronegative. The chain combines TRBV7-8 with TRBJ2-5, with D perhaps TRBD2 (7 bases). The CDR3 DNA follows: TGTGCCAGCAGCTCAAGCTACCGGGACCAAAGGGGGGGAAAATCGGAGACCCAGTACTTC. It encodes CASSSSYRDQRGGKSETQYF.